The entry that follows covers one T cell receptor (beta chain) sequence. Antigen specificity is unknown. The data stem from a study of identifying expanded T cells in peripheral blood. Study observations and caveats: Differentially abundant clones: about 1.1 between replicates, 16.4 at 2 to 3 weeks, around 19 at four. Across healthy donors, higher total template counts meant significantly greater approximately 2-week count variance.

During the collection period, no donor immune events like infections were recorded. V lost 6 bases, J lost 5 bases, and 5 bases stayed unmatched. CDR1 is SNHLY and CDR2 is FYNNEI in the germline V gene. CDR3 length: 13 residues. Sequencing was performed with immunoSEQ multiplex PCR; in TCRdb, only in-frame clones are kept and a portion is missing. The sample contains under 95,000 clones, roughly 90% of which appear only once. The TCR comes from a person aged 18 to 75 in good health. The source material was blood. The chain uses TRBV2 and TRBJ1-2; TRBD1 matches at 8 bases. CDR3 sequence: CASSGQGQYGYTF. The DNA of the CDR3 is TGTGCCAGCAGCGGACAGGGACAATATGGCTACACCTTC. Drawing the rest from reference TRBV2 and TRBJ1-2, the complete variable domain is EPEVTQTPSHQVTQMGQEVILRCVPISNHLYFYWYRQILGQKVEFLVSFYNNEISEKSEIFDDQFSVERPDGSNFTLKIRSTKLEDSAMYFCASSGQGQYGYTFGSGTRLTVV.